This T cell receptor (beta chain) was sequenced during a study of vaccination effects on CD4 cells after COVID-19. Study in general: Following the second dose by a median of 72 days, the post-vaccine samples were obtained. Study-wide results and caveats: At late timepoints after vaccination, vaccine- and infection-induced clones shrank markedly.

Subsequent to 10 days of culture, CD4+ T cells were isolated. The vaccine given was either BNT162b2 or mRNA-1273, in two doses. Of note for this clone: Its antigen is currently unknown.

V lost 3 bases and J lost 4, with 3 bases in between. Germline CDR1 and CDR2: LNHNV and YYDKDF (reference sequence). The CDR3 is 11 residues long. Only in-frame clones appear in the TCRdb table, and some are missing; sequencing was by immunoSEQ multiplex PCR. The table lists 50,000 to 70,000 clones, less than 85% of them singletons, with about 2.5% in the top ten. The sample consisted of CD4+ T cells from PBMCs cultured without peptide, taken after COVID-19 vaccination. The clonotype comes from a human donor who received a COVID-19 vaccine. The chain combines TRBV15 with TRBJ2-5; D not resolved. DNA of the CDR3: TGTGCCACCAGCAGGGGAGAGACCCAGTACTTC. It codes for CATSRGETQYF. Based on the CDR3 plus reference TRBV15 and TRBJ2-5, the full variable domain is DAMVIQNPRYQVTQFGKPVTLSCSQTLNHNVMYWYQQKSSQAPKLLFHYYDKDFNNEADTPDNFQSRRPNTSFCFLDIRSPGLGDTAMYLCATSRGETQYFGPGTRLLVL.